Shown below are 10 T cell receptor beta chains from a single sample sequenced in a study of cytomegalovirus exposure and HLA in healthy donors. A multiplex PCR was run with 60 Vbeta primers and 13 Jbeta primers. Repertoires were generated with immunoSEQ multiplex PCR, while TCRdb's copy carries only in-frame clones and drops some. The sample consists of 150,000 to 200,000 clones, approximately 72% of them appearing once. The specimen sequenced was PBMCs. The receptors shown here come from a man aged 35 to 55 in good health and CMV-seropositive.

The chain is built from TRBV10-3 and TRBJ1-1; D might be TRBD1 (6 bases). Germline V CDR1 and CDR2: ENHRY, SYGVKD. CDR3 size: 16 residues. Trimming shortened V by 1 base and J by 0 bases, and 12 bases separated the two germline ends. In DNA form, the CDR3 reads TGTGCCATCAGTGAGTGGTCAGGGGCCTTGAACACTGAAGCTTTCTTT. This codes for CAISEWSGALNTEAFF.

As concerns this clone: Distinct nucleotide sequences in the sample also encode this CDR3. This chain links TRBV4-3 with TRBJ1-2, with 9 bases fitting TRBD1. This CDR3 is 15 amino acids long. The V segment lost 6 bases and the J segment 0 bases; nucleotides outside the gene matches: 5. The germline V gene encodes CDR1 LGHNA and CDR2 YSLEER. CDR3 sequence (DNA): TGCGCCAGCAGGCCTACAGGGGGCACTAACTATGGCTACACCTTC. Protein product: CASRPTGGTNYGYTF.

This rearrangement joins TRBV11-1 to TRBJ1-1, with 7 nucleotides matching TRBD1. Germline V gene lookup returns CDR1 SGHAT and CDR2 FQDESV (reference sequence). J gave up 7 bases and V 5 bases, and 7 bases lay outside the gene matches. The CDR3 contains 13 residues. DNA of the CDR3: TGTGCCAGCAGCCGCGACAGGGCACGTGAAGCTTTCTTT. It yields the protein CASSRDRAREAFF.

The sample holds one count of this clone. The V gene is TRBV9, the J gene TRBJ2-7; 8 bases are shared with TRBD2. The CDR3 has 17 residues. J lost 1 base, V lost 0 bases, and 9 bases had no gene match. The V gene's germline CDR1 is SGDLS and CDR2 YYNGEE. This CDR3 is CASSVGGSGVWSYEQYF. In nucleotides, the CDR3 is TGTGCCAGCAGCGTAGGAGGTAGCGGGGTTTGGTCCTACGAGCAGTACTTC.

The chain employs TRBV5-1 and TRBJ1-4; D is possibly TRBD1 (6 bases). From germline, CDR1 is SGHRS and CDR2 YFSETQ. Deletions cut 4 bases from V and 4 bases from J, with 8 bases between. The CDR3 extends over 13 amino acids. The CDR3 protein is CASSRQDNEKLFF. The CDR3 DNA is TGCGCCAGCAGCCGACAGGATAATGAAAAACTGTTTTTT.

V is TRBV5-1 and J is TRBJ1-2; 7 nucleotides align to TRBD1. The CDR3 consists of 15 residues. CDR1 is SGHRS and CDR2 is YFSETQ in the germline V gene. Trimming removed 3 bases from V and 2 bases from J; junction bases left unmatched: 7. The CDR3 DNA is TGCGCCAGCAGCTATCGGACAGGAACCAACTATGGCTACACCTTC. Translation: CASSYRTGTNYGYTF.

This chain joins TRBV6-5 and TRBJ1-2; no reliable D call. Germline CDR1 reads MNHEY; CDR2 reads SVGAGI. The V end lost 8 bases, the J end lost 0 bases, and 16 bases lay between the germline ends. The CDR3 totals 15 residues. The CDR3 DNA reads as TGTGCCAGCGGGCCCTCGGGAGCCCCTAACTATGGCTACACCTTC. This encodes CASGPSGAPNYGYTF.

This clone was observed a few times. This rearrangement joins TRBV29-1 to TRBJ1-2; 7 nucleotides agree with TRBD1. Germline V gene data show CDR1 as SQVTM and CDR2 as ANQGSEA. The CDR3 has 15 amino acids. J lost 4 bases, V lost 2 bases, and 10 bases had no gene match. CDR3 protein: CSVEPQGLVGYGYTF. Here the CDR3 DNA reads TGCAGCGTTGAACCACAGGGGCTCGTGGGCTATGGCTACACCTTC.

The chain couples TRBV7-2 to TRBJ2-1; 7 nucleotides match TRBD1. Germline CDR1 reads SGHTA; CDR2 reads FQGNSA. This CDR3 contains 14 residues. The V and J ends lost 5 bases and 5 bases, in that order; junction bases with no gene match: 6. The CDR3 reads CASSRTGFNNEQFF. CDR3 nucleotide sequence: TGTGCCAGCAGCCGGACAGGATTTAACAATGAGCAGTTCTTC.

The chain couples TRBV7-2 to TRBJ1-2; possibly TRBD1 for D (5 bases). Looked up from germline, CDR1 is SGHTA and CDR2 is FQGNSA. The CDR3 contains 14 residues. V was clipped by 5 bases and J by 8 bases, with 18 bases between them. The CDR3 loop reads CASSPVRGRGGYTF. Here the CDR3 DNA reads TGTGCCAGCAGCCCCGTGCGGGGACGTGGCGGCTACACCTTC.